The 25 T cell receptor beta chains presented below share a single source sample, sequenced in a study of early T cells in non-severe SARS-CoV-2 infection. From the 5' RACE reads, TCRdb called clonotypes with MiXCR, one entry per CDR3 protein. Among roughly 70,000 distinct CDR3 sequences listed, over 20% were seen once. This sample comprised whole blood, obtained at baseline. The receptor source for this set is an adult who was a healthcare worker with PCR-confirmed SARS-CoV-2 infection or an uninfected control (not recorded which).

V and J are TRBV28 and TRBJ1-4; TRBD1 matches at 8 bases. CDR3 size: 16 residues. Trimming removed 8 bases from V and 7 bases from J; junction bases left unmatched: 15. The germline V gene has CDR1 MDHEN and CDR2 SYDVKM. CDR3 sequence: CASRRGTGGVAEKLFF. DNA of the CDR3: TGTGCCAGCCGAAGGGGAACAGGGGGAGTTGCTGAAAAACTGTTTTTT.

The chain employs TRBV5-1 and TRBJ1-5, with D possibly being TRBD1 (5 bases). The V end was cut by 4 bases, the J end by 0 bases, with 11 bases between. Germline assignment: CDR1 SGHRS and CDR2 YFSETQ. This CDR3 contains 15 residues. CDR3: CASSLRGDSNQPQHF. The DNA for the CDR3 is TGCGCCAGCAGCCTCAGAGGGGATAGCAATCAGCCCCAGCATTTT.

V usage is TRBV30 and J usage is TRBJ2-1; possible D gene TRBD1, 7 bases. The V end lost 6 bases, the J end lost 2 bases, and 11 bases lay between the germline ends. The germline V gene encodes CDR1 GTSNPN and CDR2 SVGIG (reference sequence). The CDR3 has 13 amino acids. The CDR3 reads CACQGGAYNEQFF. In nucleotides, the CDR3 is TGTGCCTGTCAGGGGGGTGCCTACAATGAGCAGTTCTTC.

In this sample, this clonotype turned up a few times. This rearrangement joins TRBV7-8 to TRBJ1-3, with D hard to call. The CDR3 totals 16 residues. Germline values: CDR1 SGHVS, CDR2 FQNEAQ. Trimming removed 0 bases from V and 2 bases from J, with 11 bases in between. This chain's CDR3 is CASSLAIRTAGNTIYF. In DNA form, the CDR3 reads TGTGCCAGCAGCTTAGCCATCCGGACTGCTGGAAACACCATATATTTT.

This clonotype was recorded many times. This chain links TRBV5-1 with TRBJ2-1, with TRBD1 identical over 9 bases. CDR3 length: 16 amino acids. V lost 1 base to trimming and J lost 4 bases; unmatched junction nucleotides: 6. The germline V gene encodes CDR1 SGHRS and CDR2 YFSETQ. CDR3 sequence reads: CASSLSPGQGYNEQFF. In DNA, the CDR3 is TGCGCCAGCAGCTTGTCTCCGGGACAGGGTTACAATGAGCAGTTCTTC.

This clonotype appeared many times. The chain combines TRBV4-1 with TRBJ1-1, with TRBD1 matching 8 bases. CDR3 size: 15 residues. J lost 1 base, V lost 2 bases, and 3 bases had no gene match. CDR1 is MGHRA, CDR2 YSYEKL, per germline. The CDR3 DNA follows: TGCGCCAGCAGCCAATACAGGGGGACGAACACTGAAGCTTTCTTT. Translated: CASSQYRGTNTEAFF.

The chain uses TRBV5-1 and TRBJ1-1; D might be TRBD1 (6 bases). Germline lookup yields CDR1 SGHRS and CDR2 YFSETQ. V was trimmed by 1 base and J by 4 bases, leaving 8 bases between them. The CDR3 is 13 amino acids. CDR3 residues: CASSLMDSTEAFF. In nucleotides, the CDR3 is TGCGCCAGCAGCTTGATGGACAGCACTGAAGCTTTCTTT.

This clonotype turned up a few times. Compared with germline, one end of the junction differs, possibly owing to a read error. CDR3 nucleotides: TGCAGTGCTAGAGGACTAGCGGGGCGCGACTTC. Its protein is CSARGLAGRDF. The chain links TRBV20-1 to TRBJ2-5; 11 bases are shared with TRBD2. CDR1 is DFQATT, CDR2 SNEGSKA, per germline (reference sequence). This CDR3 region has 11 residues.

For the CDR3, the DNA is TGTGCCTGGAGTGGGGACACCCTCGGCGAGCAGTACTTC. The encoded protein is CAWSGDTLGEQYF. V usage is TRBV30 and J usage is TRBJ2-7, with D possibly being TRBD1 (6 bases). Germline loops: CDR1 GTSNPN, CDR2 SVGIG (reference sequence). This CDR3 is built from 13 residues. V dropped 1 base and J dropped 6 bases, with 13 bases sitting between them. Using reference TRBV30 and TRBJ2-7 for the parts outside the CDR3, the full variable domain is SQTIHQWPATLVQPVGSPLSLECTVEGTSNPNLYWYRQAAGRGLQLLFYSVGIGQISSEVPQNLSASRPQDRQFILSSKKLLLSDSGFYLCAWSGDTLGEQYFGPGTRLTVT.

The CDR3 DNA reads as TGTGCCAGCAGTGCCGAGCGCTTCAGGGGCTACGAGCAGTACTTC. It translates to CASSAERFRGYEQYF. The chain links TRBV2 to TRBJ2-7, with a tentative D call TRBD1 (6 bases). This CDR3 has 15 residues. The germline V gene has CDR1 SNHLY and CDR2 FYNNEI. Trimming took 4 bases from V and 3 from J, leaving 16 bases between them.

In this sample, this clonotype turned up a few times. J is TRBJ2-1 and V is TRBV5-4, with TRBD1 as a possible D gene (5 bases). Germline V gene data show CDR1 as SGHNT and CDR2 as YYREEE (reference sequence). CDR3 length equals 15 residues. Deletions cut 0 bases from V and 4 bases from J, with 11 bases between. The CDR3 protein is CASSLGATVYNEQFF. As DNA, the CDR3 is TGTGCCAGCAGCTTGGGGGCGACAGTATACAATGAGCAGTTCTTC.

This clonotype was observed a few times. The V gene is TRBV18, the J gene TRBJ2-5; either TRBD1 or TRBD2 may fit D (6 bases each). V was shortened by 7 bases and J by 3 bases, with 15 bases between the two germline ends. This CDR3 spans 14 amino acids. Germline-derived CDR1 and CDR2 are KGHSH and LQKENI. The CDR3 DNA is TGTGCCAGCTTGAACGGGGGCCTTAAAGAGACCCAGTACTTC. This translates into CASLNGGLKETQYF.

This clonotype was seen a few times. The chain is built from TRBV29-1 and TRBJ2-5; D is unresolved. Trimming pared 6 bases from V and 2 bases from J, leaving 4 bases between. The CDR3 has 10 amino acids. Germline V gives CDR1 SQVTM, CDR2 ANQGSEA. CDR3 sequence reads: CSVLQETQYF. As DNA, the CDR3 is TGCAGCGTCCTACAAGAGACCCAGTACTTC.

This clonotype was observed a handful of times. J is TRBJ2-3 and V is TRBV12-3 or TRBV12-4; D uncertain. V was cut by 3 bases and J by 1 base, with 8 bases left in between. The CDR3 covers 14 residues. The CDR3 loop is CASSLYFRTDTQYF. The CDR3 DNA reads as TGTGCCAGCAGTTTGTACTTCCGCACAGATACGCAGTATTTT.

This clonotype was detected only a few times. This chain connects TRBV5-1 to TRBJ1-1, with TRBD1 matching over 10 bases. Germline V CDR1 and CDR2: SGHRS, YFSETQ. With V trimmed by 8 bases and J by 10 bases, 8 bases remained unmatched. The CDR3 sequence is 12 residues long. CDR3 residues: CAREGQGIRAFF. CDR3 bases: TGCGCCAGAGAGGGACAGGGGATAAGAGCTTTCTTT.

This clonotype was recorded a few times. V is TRBV2 and J is TRBJ2-3, with 10 bases identical to TRBD2. Trimming cost V 5 bases and J 0 bases; bases outside gene matches: 8. Germline-derived CDR1 and CDR2 are SNHLY and FYNNEI. This CDR3 is built from 17 residues. The CDR3 reads CASSPLAGTSSTDTQYF. For the CDR3, the DNA is TGTGCCAGCAGTCCACTAGCGGGGACCTCTAGCACAGATACGCAGTATTTT.

The gene calls are TRBV12-2 and TRBJ2-7; the D call in the table, TRBD1, was not verified against the DNA. TRBV12-2 is tagged as a pseudogene. The CDR3 sequence is 15 residues long. CDR3 DNA: TGTGCAAGTCGCGGGAAACAGGTGTTCTCCTACGAGCAGTACTTC. As protein: CASRGKQVFSYEQYF.

The J gene is TRBJ2-2, the V gene TRBV7-6; no firm D call. Trimming shortened V by 7 bases and J by 0 bases, and 15 bases separated the two germline ends. The CDR3 extends over 16 amino acids. Germline V gene data show CDR1 as SGHVS and CDR2 as FNYEAQ. The CDR3 DNA follows: TGTGCCAGCACCTCGGACGGCTACGCGAACACCGGGGAGCTGTTTTTT. Protein sequence: CASTSDGYANTGELFF. The full variable domain, rest sourced from reference TRBV7-6 and TRBJ2-2, is GAGVSQSPRYKVTKRGQDVALRCDPISGHVSLYWYRQALGQGPEFLTYFNYEAQQDKSGLPNDRFSAERPEGSISTLTIQRTEQRDSAMYRCASTSDGYANTGELFFGEGSRLTVL.

The chain carries TRBV6-1 and TRBJ1-1, with unresolved D. CDR3 length equals 11 residues. The germline CDR1 and CDR2 sequences are MNHNS and SASEGT. Trimming removed 4 bases at V and 7 bases at J, with 7 bases between. The CDR3 DNA reads as TGTGCCAGCAGTGCCTTAAGTGAAGCTTTCTTT. This encodes CASSALSEAFF.

The V call is TRBV18, the J call TRBJ2-7; D remains ambiguous. V was cut by 2 bases and J by 5 bases, with 7 bases left in between. The CDR3 contains 12 residues. Germline CDR1 reads KGHSH; CDR2 reads LQKENI. The CDR3 sequence: CASSPSTHEQYF. In DNA, the CDR3 is TGTGCCAGCTCACCATCCACGCACGAGCAGTACTTC.

This clonotype was seen a handful of times. One end of the junction varies from germline; a read error may be responsible. The chain combines TRBV4-2 with TRBJ1-4; tentative D call: TRBD1 (6 bases). CDR1 is LGHNA, CDR2 YNFKEQ, per germline. The CDR3 totals 14 residues. CDR3 in DNA: TGTGCCAGCAGCAAAGACAGGACCGATGAAAAACTGTTTTTT. As protein: CASSKDRTDEKLFF.

This clonotype was seen many times. This chain links TRBV7-9 with TRBJ1-1; D gene unclear. The CDR3 consists of 15 residues. V was clipped by 0 bases and J by 1 base, with 9 bases between them. Germline V lookup: CDR1 SEHNR, CDR2 FQNEAQ (reference sequence). The CDR3 DNA follows: TGTGCCAGCAGCTTAGCACAGTCCCCGAACACTGAAGCTTTCTTT. Its translation is CASSLAQSPNTEAFF.

This chain connects TRBV6-2 or TRBV6-3 to TRBJ2-7, with D perhaps assigned TRBD1 or TRBD2 (6 bases each). This CDR3 region has 14 residues. Trimming removed 2 bases at V and 6 bases at J, with 14 bases between. Germline V gene data show CDR1 as MNHEY and CDR2 as SVGEGT. CDR3 protein: CASSYPQGGGEQYF. DNA of the CDR3: TGTGCCAGCAGTTACCCGCAAGGAGGGGGCGAGCAGTACTTC.

V is TRBV7-9 and J is TRBJ2-2; 10 bases line up with TRBD2. The V gene end was trimmed by 6 bases and the J gene end by 4 bases; junction bases not matched to a gene: 8. The CDR3 runs 16 residues. CDR1 SEHNR and CDR2 FQNEAQ come from the germline V gene (reference sequence). In DNA form, the CDR3 reads TGTGCCAGCAGACCGCCGGGACTAGCGATCACCGGGGAGCTGTTTTTT. Encoded protein: CASRPPGLAITGELFF.

This chain connects TRBV3-1 to TRBJ2-5; 7 bases match TRBD1. The CDR3 length is 16 residues. From germline, CDR1 is LGHDT and CDR2 YNNKEL (reference sequence). The V gene end was trimmed by 3 bases and the J gene end by 0 bases; junction bases not matched to a gene: 7. The CDR3 DNA reads TGTGCCAGCAGCCACAGGACAGGATCGAACCAAGAGACCCAGTACTTC. Its translation: CASSHRTGSNQETQYF.